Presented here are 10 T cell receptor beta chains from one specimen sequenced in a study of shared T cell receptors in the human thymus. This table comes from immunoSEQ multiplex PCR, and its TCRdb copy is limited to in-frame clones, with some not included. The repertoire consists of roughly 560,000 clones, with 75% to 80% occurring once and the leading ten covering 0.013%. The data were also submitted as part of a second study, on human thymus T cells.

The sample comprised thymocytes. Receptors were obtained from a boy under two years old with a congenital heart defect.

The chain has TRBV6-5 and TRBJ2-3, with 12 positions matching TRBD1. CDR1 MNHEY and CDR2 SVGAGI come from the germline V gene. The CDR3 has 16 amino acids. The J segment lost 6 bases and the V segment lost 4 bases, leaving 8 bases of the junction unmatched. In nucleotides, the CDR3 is TGTGCCAGCAGTTCGAAAGGGACAGGGGGCCCCGATACGCAGTATTTT. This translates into CASSSKGTGGPDTQYF.

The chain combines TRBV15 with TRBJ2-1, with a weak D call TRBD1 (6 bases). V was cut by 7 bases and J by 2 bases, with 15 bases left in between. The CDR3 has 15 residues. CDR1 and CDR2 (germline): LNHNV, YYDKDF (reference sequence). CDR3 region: CATIDQGPPYNEQFF. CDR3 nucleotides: TGTGCCACCATCGATCAGGGGCCTCCCTACAATGAGCAGTTCTTC.

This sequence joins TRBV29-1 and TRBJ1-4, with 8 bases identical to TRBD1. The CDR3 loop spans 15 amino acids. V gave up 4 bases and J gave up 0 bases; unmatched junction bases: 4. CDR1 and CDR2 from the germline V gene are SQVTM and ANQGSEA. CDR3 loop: CSVADRESTNEKLFF. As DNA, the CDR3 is TGCAGCGTTGCGGACAGGGAATCAACTAATGAAAAACTGTTTTTT.

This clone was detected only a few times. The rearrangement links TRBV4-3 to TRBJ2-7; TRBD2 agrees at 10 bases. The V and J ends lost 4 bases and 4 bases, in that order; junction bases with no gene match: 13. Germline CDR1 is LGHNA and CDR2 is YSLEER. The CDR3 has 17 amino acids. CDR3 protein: CASSRTPRAGGLYEQYF. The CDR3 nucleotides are TGCGCCAGCAGCCGAACGCCTAGAGCGGGAGGGTTGTACGAGCAGTACTTC.

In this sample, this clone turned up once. The CDR3 DNA reads as TGTGCTAGTGGTTTGGTACTGGCAGGGGGGAGTTATGGCTACACCTTC. Protein sequence: CASGLVLAGGSYGYTF. This chain links TRBV12-5 with TRBJ1-2; 7 nucleotides agree with TRBD1. This CDR3 is built from 16 residues. J was trimmed by 5 bases and V by 0 bases; bases with no gene match: 9. Germline CDR1 and CDR2: LGHNT and FRNRAP.

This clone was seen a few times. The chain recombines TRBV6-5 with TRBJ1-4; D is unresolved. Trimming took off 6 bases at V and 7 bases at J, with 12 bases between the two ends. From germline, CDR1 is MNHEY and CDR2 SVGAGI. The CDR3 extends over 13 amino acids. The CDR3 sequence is CASRGPRGEKLFF. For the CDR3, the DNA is TGTGCCAGCAGGGGTCCGCGGGGTGAAAAACTGTTTTTT.

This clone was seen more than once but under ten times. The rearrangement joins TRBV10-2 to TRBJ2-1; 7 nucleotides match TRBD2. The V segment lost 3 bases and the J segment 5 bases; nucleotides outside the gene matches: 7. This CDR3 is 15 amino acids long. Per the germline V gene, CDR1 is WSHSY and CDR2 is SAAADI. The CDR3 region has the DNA TGCGCCAGCAGTGATACAGCGGGAAGGAACAATGAGCAGTTCTTC. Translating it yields CASSDTAGRNNEQFF.

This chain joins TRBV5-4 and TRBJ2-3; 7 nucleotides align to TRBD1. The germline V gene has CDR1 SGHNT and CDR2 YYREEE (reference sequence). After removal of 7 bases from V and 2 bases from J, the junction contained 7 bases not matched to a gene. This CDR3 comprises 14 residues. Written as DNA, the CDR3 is TGTGCCAGCGGATGGGACAGCTTCACAGATACGCAGTATTTT. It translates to CASGWDSFTDTQYF.

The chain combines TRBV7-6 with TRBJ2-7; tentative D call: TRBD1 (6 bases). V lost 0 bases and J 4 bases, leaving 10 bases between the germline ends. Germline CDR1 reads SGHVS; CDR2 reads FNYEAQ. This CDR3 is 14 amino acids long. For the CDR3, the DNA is TGTGCCAGCAGCTTAGCGGGGGCAGAGTACGAGCAGTACTTC. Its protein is CASSLAGAEYEQYF.

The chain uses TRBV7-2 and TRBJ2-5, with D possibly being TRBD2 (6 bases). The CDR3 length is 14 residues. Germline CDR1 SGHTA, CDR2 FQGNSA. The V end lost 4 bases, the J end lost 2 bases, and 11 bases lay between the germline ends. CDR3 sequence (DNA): TGTGCCAGCAGCTCGGGACTGGTGCAAGAGACCCAGTACTTC. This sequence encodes CASSSGLVQETQYF.